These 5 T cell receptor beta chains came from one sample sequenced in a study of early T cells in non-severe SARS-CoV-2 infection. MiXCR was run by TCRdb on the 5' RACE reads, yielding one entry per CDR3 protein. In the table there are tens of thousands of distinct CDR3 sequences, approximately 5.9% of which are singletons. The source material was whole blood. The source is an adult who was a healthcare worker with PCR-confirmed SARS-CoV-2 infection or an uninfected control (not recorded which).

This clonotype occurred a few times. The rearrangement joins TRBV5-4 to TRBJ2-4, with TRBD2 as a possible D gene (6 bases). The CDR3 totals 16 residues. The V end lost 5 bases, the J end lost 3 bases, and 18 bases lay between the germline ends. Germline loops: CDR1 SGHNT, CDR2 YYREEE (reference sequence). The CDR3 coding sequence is TGTGCCAGCAGTATACGGACTCCGGGAGTCAAAAACATTCAGTACTTC. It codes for CASSIRTPGVKNIQYF.

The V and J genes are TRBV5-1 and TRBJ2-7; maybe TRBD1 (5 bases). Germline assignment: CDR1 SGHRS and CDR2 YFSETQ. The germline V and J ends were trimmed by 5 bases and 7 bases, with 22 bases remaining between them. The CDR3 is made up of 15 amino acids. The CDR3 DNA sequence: TGCGCCAGCAGAGCCGACAGACATTACCTGGGGGAGCAGTACTTC. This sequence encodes CASRADRHYLGEQYF.

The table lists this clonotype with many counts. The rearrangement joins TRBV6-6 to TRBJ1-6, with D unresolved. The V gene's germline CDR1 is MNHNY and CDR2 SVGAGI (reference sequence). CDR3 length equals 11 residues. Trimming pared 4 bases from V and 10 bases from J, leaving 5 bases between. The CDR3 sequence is CASSSRSPLHF. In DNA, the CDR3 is TGTGCCAGCAGTTCTAGGTCACCCCTCCACTTT.

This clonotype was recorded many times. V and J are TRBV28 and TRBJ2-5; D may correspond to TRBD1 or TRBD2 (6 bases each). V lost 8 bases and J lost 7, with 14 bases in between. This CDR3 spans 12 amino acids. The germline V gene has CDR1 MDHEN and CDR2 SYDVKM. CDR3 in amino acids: CASSVRGVTQYF. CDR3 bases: TGTGCCAGCTCGGTTAGGGGGGTGACCCAGTACTTC.

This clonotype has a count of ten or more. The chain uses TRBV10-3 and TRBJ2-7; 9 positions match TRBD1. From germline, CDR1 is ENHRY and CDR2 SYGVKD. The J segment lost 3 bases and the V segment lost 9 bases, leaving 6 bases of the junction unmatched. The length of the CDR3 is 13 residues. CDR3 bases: TGTGCCATTGGCCGGGACAGGGACTACGAGCAGTACTTC. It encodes CAIGRDRDYEQYF.